The 5 T cell receptor beta chains below come from one sample, sequenced in a study of cytomegalovirus exposure and HLA in healthy donors. The PCR was carried out with 60 Vbeta primers and 13 Jbeta primers. Clones were sequenced by immunoSEQ multiplex PCR, and TCRdb holds only the in-frame ones, with some missing. The sample has 100,000 to 150,000 clones, 70% to 85% seen once. Specimen: PBMCs. The receptors stem from a boy aged 10-17 years in good health and CMV-seronegative.

V gene TRBV12-5 combines with J gene TRBJ2-1; TRBD2 is a possible D gene (5 bases). Trimming removed 6 bases from V and 5 bases from J, with 11 bases in between. Looked up from germline, CDR1 is LGHNT and CDR2 is FRNRAP. The CDR3 covers 13 residues. CDR3 in DNA: TGTGCTAGTGGGGCGTTGAGGGACAATGAGCAGTTCTTC. Its translation is CASGALRDNEQFF.

The rearrangement links TRBV12-5 to TRBJ2-7, with TRBD1 matching over 7 bases. This CDR3 region has 15 residues. After removal of 6 bases from V and 2 bases from J, the junction contained 10 bases not matched to a gene. Germline V gene lookup returns CDR1 LGHNT and CDR2 FRNRAP. The CDR3 loop is CASGTPGQAPYEQYF. The CDR3 DNA follows: TGTGCTAGTGGCACCCCCGGACAGGCCCCCTACGAGCAGTACTTC.

V is TRBV11-2 and J is TRBJ1-1; 8 bases are a match to TRBD1. This CDR3 has 13 amino acids. The germline V gene encodes CDR1 SGHAT and CDR2 FQNNGV. Trimming cost V 3 bases and J 4 bases; bases outside gene matches: 1. The CDR3 protein is CASSFRGLTEAFF. CDR3 sequence (DNA): TGTGCCAGCAGCTTCAGGGGGCTCACTGAAGCTTTCTTT.

This chain links TRBV4-3 with TRBJ1-6; possible D gene TRBD1, 5 bases. V was clipped by 0 bases and J by 4 bases, with 16 bases between them. The CDR3 has 18 amino acids. Germline values: CDR1 LGHNA, CDR2 YSLEER. The CDR3 spells CASSQDPTGVGYNSPLHF. The CDR3 DNA sequence: TGCGCCAGCAGCCAAGACCCTACAGGAGTGGGATATAATTCACCCCTCCACTTT.

The chain combines TRBV5-4 with TRBJ2-2, with D maybe TRBD2 (6 bases). The CDR3 loop spans 15 amino acids. V lost 1 base and J 2 bases, leaving 9 bases between the germline ends. Germline loops: CDR1 SGHNT, CDR2 YYREEE (reference sequence). The CDR3 sequence is CASSLPGLNTGELFF. The DNA of the CDR3 is TGTGCCAGCAGCTTGCCGGGACTCAACACCGGGGAGCTGTTTTTT.